This TCR beta chain was sequenced for a study of T cells in Graves' hyperthyroidism and ophthalmopathy. The study's findings and limits: Also found in blood were most expanded thyroid clonotypes above 0.001.

Note on this clonotype: Antigen: not known.

The CDR3 extends over 14 amino acids. The ends lost 5 bases at V and 4 bases at J; junction bases unmatched: 8. Germline CDR1 reads SGDLS; CDR2 reads YYNGEE. The source material, RNA transcripts, was used to amplify TCR beta CDR3 regions. The HTBI primer set was used in a first-round RT-PCR of the TCR CDR3. TCRdb re-derived calls from the multiplex PCR reads in MiXCR, one entry per CDR3 protein. The sample carries hundreds of thousands of distinct CDR3 sequences, over 35% recorded once. Hyperthyroidism was newly diagnosed in patients aged 18 to 65 (duration under 2 months). The clonotype originates from a woman aged 40-49 years with Graves' hyperthyroidism. The chain is built from TRBV9 and TRBJ1-1; 7 nucleotides match TRBD1. The source material was blood. Here the CDR3 reads CASSWQGGITEAFF. The CDR3 nucleotides read TGTGCCAGCAGTTGGCAGGGGGGGATCACTGAAGCTTTCTTT.